This entry lists 14 T cell receptor beta chains sequenced from one sample in a study of cytomegalovirus exposure and HLA in healthy donors. PCR primers comprised 60 Vbeta and 13 Jbeta primers. Profiling relied on immunoSEQ multiplex PCR, and the TCRdb table lists in-frame clones only, not all of them. The sample contains some 95,000 clones, around four fifths of which appear only once. The source material was PBMCs. The receptors were sampled from a man over 45 in good health and CMV-seropositive.

This clone has just a few counts. The gene calls are TRBV7-3 and TRBJ2-7, with 9 bases that match TRBD2. Per the germline V gene, CDR1 is SGHTA and CDR2 is FQGTGA. The CDR3 loop spans 13 amino acids. Trimming took 11 bases from V and 2 from J; bases not matched to a gene: 7. The CDR3 loop is CALGASGAYEQYF. The CDR3 coding sequence is TGTGCCCTCGGGGCTAGCGGGGCCTACGAGCAGTACTTC.

CDR3 nucleotide sequence: TGTGCCAGCAGTTTGCAGGGGAGAGTACCACACTATGGCTACACCTTC. Its protein product is CASSLQGRVPHYGYTF. The chain employs TRBV27 and TRBJ1-2, with a possible D match to TRBD1 (6 bases). Trimming took off 3 bases at V and 3 bases at J, with 17 bases between the two ends. Germline V gene sequence: CDR1 MNHEY, CDR2 SMNVEV (reference sequence). The CDR3 length is 16 residues.

In this sample, this clone turned up a few times. The rearrangement uses TRBV5-6 and TRBJ2-7; D might be TRBD1 (6 bases). With 1 base removed from V and 5 bases from J, the gap between germline ends came to 13 bases. The germline V gene encodes CDR1 SGHDT and CDR2 YYEEEE. The CDR3 has 14 residues. CDR3 nucleotide sequence: TGTGCCAGCAGCTTGTCAGGGGCGTTTAACGAGCAGTACTTC. Translation gives CASSLSGAFNEQYF.

This clone was observed a handful of times. This rearrangement joins TRBV4-2 to TRBJ1-1, with D unclear. The germline gives CDR1 LGHNA, CDR2 YNFKEQ. This CDR3 is 14 amino acids long. The ends were cut back, 1 base at V and 10 bases at J, with 16 bases in the middle. The CDR3 nucleotides read TGTGCCAGCAGCCAAGGGATTTGGGAGAATGTAGCTTTCTTT. This encodes CASSQGIWENVAFF.

CDR3 DNA: TGTGCCAGCAGCTTAGCCAGGGAGGGCAATCAGCCCCAGCATTTT. Protein sequence: CASSLAREGNQPQHF. The chain joins TRBV7-8 to TRBJ1-5, with D possibly being TRBD1 (5 bases). Trimming took off 0 bases at V and 2 bases at J, with 8 bases between the two ends. The CDR3 contains 15 residues. Germline loops: CDR1 SGHVS, CDR2 FQNEAQ.

This clone was found once. The CDR3 reads CASSIEVASGETQYF. The CDR3 DNA is TGTGCCAGCAGCATAGAGGTGGCTAGCGGTGAGACCCAGTACTTC. This chain connects TRBV7-8 to TRBJ2-5, with 7 bases fitting TRBD2. CDR1 and CDR2 from the germline V gene are SGHVS and FQNEAQ. J lost 5 bases, V lost 5 bases, and 11 bases had no gene match. CDR3 length: 15 amino acids.

The gene calls are TRBV7-2 and TRBJ2-5; 11 bases agree with TRBD2. The CDR3 is 15 residues long. CDR1 is SGHTA and CDR2 is FQGNSA in the germline V gene. The V and J ends lost 5 bases and 6 bases, in that order; junction bases with no gene match: 8. For the CDR3, the DNA is TGTGCCAGCAGCCCTGCTAGCGGGGGGCCGCAGACCCAGTACTTC. Encoded protein: CASSPASGGPQTQYF.

As for this clone: Additional DNA sequences in this sample encode the identical CDR3. The chain joins TRBV5-5 to TRBJ1-5; D uncertain. The V and J ends lost 0 bases and 4 bases respectively, with 5 bases between them. In germline, CDR1 is SGHKS, CDR2 YYEKEE (reference sequence). The CDR3 runs 13 residues. The CDR3 DNA reads TGTGCCAGCAGCTTGGGTGAGAATCAGCCCCAGCATTTT. This codes for CASSLGENQPQHF. Drawing the rest from reference TRBV5-5 and TRBJ1-5, the complete variable domain is DAGVTQSPTHLIKTRGQQVTLRCSPISGHKSVSWYQQVLGQGPQFIFQYYEKEERGRGNFPDRFSARQFPNYSSELNVNALLLGDSALYLCASSLGENQPQHFGDGTRLSIL.

V usage is TRBV5-1 and J usage is TRBJ1-1; D not certain. CDR1 and CDR2 from the germline V gene are SGHRS and YFSETQ. Trimming shortened V by 0 bases and J by 0 bases, and 6 bases separated the two germline ends. CDR3 length equals 14 residues. The CDR3 sequence is CASSLGGLNTEAFF. The CDR3 DNA sequence: TGCGCCAGCAGCTTGGGCGGATTGAACACTGAAGCTTTCTTT.

This clone was detected only once. The gene calls are TRBV6-5 and TRBJ2-7; no definite D call. Trimming took 5 bases from V and 2 from J, leaving 10 bases between them. Germline-derived CDR1 and CDR2 are MNHEY and SVGAGI. The CDR3 has 13 amino acids. CDR3: CASSRGPAYEQYF. The CDR3 DNA is TGTGCCAGCAGTCGCGGCCCCGCCTACGAGCAGTACTTC.

This chain uses TRBV4-1 with TRBJ1-4, with TRBD1 as a possible D gene (5 bases). V dropped 0 bases and J dropped 8 bases, with 13 bases sitting between them. This CDR3 has 15 amino acids. The germline CDR1 and CDR2 sequences are MGHRA and YSYEKL. As DNA, the CDR3 is TGCGCCAGCAGCCAAGAAGGTCAGGGTGGGGAAAAACTGTTTTTT. The encoded protein is CASSQEGQGGEKLFF.

This chain connects TRBV5-6 to TRBJ1-3, with D possibly matching TRBD1 (5 bases). The CDR3 spans 15 residues. Germline V lookup: CDR1 SGHDT, CDR2 YYEEEE. V shed 3 bases and J shed 2 bases, with 12 bases lying between them. The CDR3 DNA reads TGTGCCAGCAGCTGGGGGGGAGGAACTGGAAACACCATATATTTT. It specifies CASSWGGGTGNTIYF.

This clone has a single count. This chain connects TRBV2 to TRBJ1-5; no reliable D call. This CDR3 region has 13 residues. Trimming removed 11 bases at V and 7 bases at J, with 18 bases between. Germline-derived CDR1 and CDR2 are SNHLY and FYNNEI. CDR3 DNA: TGTGCCGGAAGAGCAGGTCCTTCGCAGCCCCAGCATTTT. Amino acid sequence: CAGRAGPSQPQHF.

The genes are TRBV19 and TRBJ1-1; the match to TRBD1 covers 7 bases. The CDR3 spans 13 residues. With 6 bases clipped from V and 0 bases from J, the junction kept 1 base outside the gene matches. CDR1 is LNHDA, CDR2 SQIVND, per germline (reference sequence). This chain's CDR3 is CASRGTVNTEAFF. The CDR3 DNA sequence: TGTGCCAGTAGGGGGACAGTGAACACTGAAGCTTTCTTT.